The present TCR beta chain was sequenced within a study of cytomegalovirus exposure and HLA in healthy donors. Overall study findings and caveats: In a later analysis, specific HLA alleles were associated with 15,000 to 20,000 TCR beta sequences at a 0.05 false discovery rate. Follow-up analysis later connected one missense variant in DCLRE1C with trimming of TCR beta V- and J-genes.

Points on this clone: Antigen: not known.

Germline V gene sequence: CDR1 MNHNS, CDR2 SASEGT. With V trimmed by 10 bases and J by 4 bases, 5 bases remained unmatched. CDR3 size: 13 residues. Primers included in the PCR were 60 Vbeta and 13 Jbeta primers. Clones were sequenced by immunoSEQ multiplex PCR, and TCRdb holds only the in-frame ones, with some missing. Among around 150,000 clones listed, about 65% were seen once. The sequence was obtained from a middle-aged man in good health and CMV-seropositive. This rearrangement joins TRBV6-1 to TRBJ1-5, with 9 bases lining up with TRBD1. The sequenced sample was PBMCs. CDR3 DNA sequence: TGTGCCATCAGACAGGGGGTGAATCAGCCCCAGCATTTT. Its translation is CAIRQGVNQPQHF.